The 27 T cell receptor beta chains presented below share a single source sample, sequenced in a study of identical twins. TCRdb itself ran the 5' RACE reads through MiXCR, one entry per CDR3 protein. The sample includes 350,000 to 600,000 distinct CDR3 sequences, 14% of them seen just once. These same data were also listed under a study on yellow fever vaccine responses in identical twins.

The material sequenced was CD4+ T cells sorted from blood. The receptor set was obtained from a young woman in good health.

J is TRBJ2-6 and V is TRBV12-3 or TRBV12-4; possibly TRBD2 for D (5 bases). The CDR3 is 14 residues long. Trimming shortened V by 8 bases and J by 4 bases, and 12 bases separated the two germline ends. CDR3 loop: CASQTRRGANVLTF. CDR3 coding DNA: TGTGCCAGCCAGACCCGGAGGGGGGCCAACGTCCTGACTTTC.

The V gene is TRBV19, the J gene TRBJ2-2; possibly TRBD2 for D (5 bases). CDR1 is LNHDA, CDR2 SQIVND, per germline (reference sequence). This CDR3 has 17 amino acids. V lost 2 bases to trimming and J lost 5 bases, with 18 bases between them. The CDR3 sequence is CASSILRPGVGTGELFF. In nucleotides, the CDR3 is TGTGCCAGTAGTATATTACGCCCCGGGGTCGGGACCGGGGAGCTGTTTTTT. The full variable domain, its missing parts supplied by reference TRBV19 and TRBJ2-2, is DGGITQSPKYLFRKEGQNVTLSCEQNLNHDAMYWYRQDPGQGLRLIYYSQIVNDFQKGDIAEGYSVSREKKESFPLTVTSAQKNPTAFYLCASSILRPGVGTGELFFGEGSRLTVL.

This chain links TRBV3-1 with TRBJ2-7; D unclear. The germline V gene has CDR1 LGHDT and CDR2 YNNKEL (reference sequence). Trimming removed 0 bases from V and 3 bases from J, with 6 bases in between. The CDR3 runs 13 residues. The CDR3 protein is CASSQDTIYEQYF. Here the CDR3 DNA reads TGTGCCAGCAGCCAAGACACTATCTACGAGCAGTACTTC.

This clonotype was counted a few times. V gene TRBV19 combines with J gene TRBJ1-5; D might be TRBD1 (5 bases). CDR1 and CDR2 from the germline V gene are LNHDA and SQIVND (reference sequence). The CDR3 covers 14 residues. Trimming took 10 bases from V and 0 from J, leaving 13 bases between them. CDR3 loop: CAIQDTYSNQPQHF. The CDR3 DNA sequence: TGTGCCATTCAGGACACGTATAGCAATCAGCCCCAGCATTTT.

Ten or more counts support this clonotype. V is TRBV7-8 and J is TRBJ2-3; weak D call: TRBD2 (6 bases). Trimming took 1 base from V and 3 from J, leaving 14 bases between them. CDR1 is SGHVS, CDR2 FQNEAQ, per germline. The CDR3 covers 16 residues. CDR3: CASSLGLARGTDTQYF. For the CDR3, the DNA is TGTGCCAGCAGCTTAGGCCTAGCGAGGGGAACAGATACGCAGTATTTT.

This clonotype was counted between two and nine times. The chain uses TRBV28 and TRBJ2-1, with TRBD1 matching 10 bases. This CDR3 contains 17 residues. Germline V CDR1 and CDR2: MDHEN, SYDVKM. V dropped 6 bases and J dropped 5; count of bases not matched to a gene: 13. The CDR3 reads CASSLGMRDRGNNEQFF. The CDR3 coding sequence is TGTGCCAGCAGCTTAGGGATGCGGGACAGGGGTAACAATGAGCAGTTCTTC.

This clonotype was seen a few times. V gene TRBV19 combines with J gene TRBJ2-7, with 8 bases aligning to TRBD2. Germline V gene data show CDR1 as LNHDA and CDR2 as SQIVND (reference sequence). This CDR3 contains 17 residues. V lost 0 bases to trimming and J lost 3 bases; unmatched junction nucleotides: 10. The CDR3 loop is CASSIDALGLAGYEQYF. The CDR3 DNA sequence: TGTGCCAGTAGTATAGACGCCTTGGGCCTAGCGGGCTACGAGCAGTACTTC.

This clonotype was counted a few times. The V and J genes are TRBV5-1 and TRBJ2-4; no firm D call. Looked up from germline, CDR1 is SGHRS and CDR2 is YFSETQ. With 0 bases removed from V and 2 bases from J, the gap between germline ends came to 12 bases. The CDR3 totals 16 residues. CDR3 protein: CASSLGLLSSKNIQYF. The DNA of the CDR3 is TGCGCCAGCAGCTTGGGCCTTTTAAGTTCCAAAAACATTCAGTACTTC.

This clonotype was seen at least ten times. The J gene is TRBJ2-4, the V gene TRBV4-3; D gene uncertain. V was pared by 0 bases and J by 1 base, with 10 bases between. This CDR3 is 16 amino acids long. Germline loops: CDR1 LGHNA, CDR2 YSLEER. As DNA, the CDR3 is TGCGCCAGCAGCCAAGATTCAACAGATGCCAAAAACATTCAGTACTTC. Amino acid sequence: CASSQDSTDAKNIQYF.

This clonotype was seen a few times. The junction does not match germline at one end; this may be a read error. The rearrangement uses TRBV5-1 and TRBJ2-5, with a possible D match to TRBD1 (6 bases). The length of the CDR3 is 14 residues. The germline V gene has CDR1 SGHRS and CDR2 YFSETQ. In nucleotides, the CDR3 is TGCGCCAGCAGCTTGGGGAAGGGACAAGAGACCCAGTATTTC. Residues: CASSLGKGQETQYF.

The rearrangement uses TRBV20-1 and TRBJ2-7; D might be TRBD2 (5 bases). CDR3 length: 12 residues. Germline V gene lookup returns CDR1 DFQATT and CDR2 SNEGSKA (reference sequence). Trimming took 3 bases from V and 3 from J, leaving 9 bases between them. The CDR3 spells CSASSDYYEQYF. The DNA for the CDR3 is TGCAGTGCTAGCAGCGACTACTACGAGCAGTACTTC.

This clonotype was detected a few times. J is TRBJ1-5 and V is TRBV18; 8 bases match TRBD1. CDR1 and CDR2 (germline): KGHSH, LQKENI. The CDR3 extends over 17 amino acids. With V trimmed by 5 bases and J by 0 bases, 9 bases remained unmatched. The CDR3 sequence is CASSSQGALTSNQPQHF. CDR3 DNA sequence: TGTGCCAGCTCATCCCAGGGGGCTCTTACTAGCAATCAGCCCCAGCATTTT. Together with reference TRBV18 and TRBJ1-5, the CDR3 gives the full variable domain: NAGVMQNPRHLVRRRGQEARLRCSPMKGHSHVYWYRQLPEEGLKFMVYLQKENIIDESGMPKERFSAEFPKEGPSILRIQQVVRGDSAAYFCASSSQGALTSNQPQHFGDGTRLSIL.

The chain couples TRBV4-1 to TRBJ1-5; possible D gene TRBD1, 6 bases. Trimming removed 0 bases from V and 6 bases from J, with 15 bases in between. This CDR3 spans 16 amino acids. CDR1 is MGHRA, CDR2 YSYEKL, per germline. CDR3: CASSQDYGRGFQPQHF. The CDR3 bases are TGCGCCAGCAGCCAAGATTACGGGAGGGGGTTTCAGCCCCAGCATTTT.

This clonotype was counted only a few times. The chain links TRBV6-2 or TRBV6-3 to TRBJ2-2, with 7 nucleotides matching TRBD2. The CDR3 is 13 amino acids. The V segment lost 7 bases and the J segment 6 bases; nucleotides outside the gene matches: 5. The germline V gene encodes CDR1 MNHEY and CDR2 SVGEGT. The CDR3 loop reads CASNRGRAGELFF. The CDR3 coding sequence is TGTGCCAGCAACCGGGGGAGGGCCGGGGAGCTGTTTTTT.

This chain joins TRBV28 and TRBJ1-4; D is undetermined. CDR1 and CDR2 from the germline V gene are MDHEN and SYDVKM. The V end was cut by 5 bases, the J end by 0 bases, with 10 bases between. The CDR3 totals 15 residues. The CDR3 DNA reads as TGTGCCAGCAGTGAAAGACGGGCAACTAATGAAAAACTGTTTTTT. Translating gives CASSERRATNEKLFF.

This chain connects TRBV6-2 or TRBV6-3 to TRBJ1-5, with 7 bases identical to TRBD1. With V trimmed by 5 bases and J by 5 bases, 9 bases remained unmatched. Per germline, CDR1 MNHEY and CDR2 SVGEGT. The CDR3 loop spans 15 amino acids. CDR3 bases: TGTGCCAGCAGTACTGTGGGACAGATTTATCAGCCCCAGCATTTT. As protein: CASSTVGQIYQPQHF.

The chain has TRBV6-2 or TRBV6-3 and TRBJ2-7, with 7 bases aligning to TRBD2. This CDR3 has 19 amino acids. V trimming: 0 bases; J trimming: 1 base; junction bases outside the gene matches: 15. Looked up from germline, CDR1 is MNHEY and CDR2 is SVGEGT. The DNA of the CDR3 is TGTGCCAGCAGTTACTCGTTGTTCGCCGGCGGGAGTTGGTCCTACGAGCAGTACTTC. Translation gives CASSYSLFAGGSWSYEQYF.

In this sample, this clonotype turned up many times. V gene TRBV7-8 combines with J gene TRBJ2-1; D is ambiguous. This CDR3 spans 18 amino acids. The germline CDR1 and CDR2 sequences are SGHVS and FQNEAQ. The ends were cut back, 5 bases at V and 0 bases at J, with 20 bases in the middle. CDR3 amino acids: CASSPLRSSPSSYNEQFF. The CDR3 coding sequence is TGTGCCAGCAGCCCCCTCCGTTCTTCTCCGAGCTCCTACAATGAGCAGTTCTTC.

This clonotype turned up a few times. The CDR3 here is CSASFTGSYGYTF. CDR3 nucleotides: TGCAGTGCTAGTTTCACTGGGAGTTATGGCTACACCTTC. The chain combines TRBV20-1 with TRBJ1-2; no clear D gene. V was cut by 3 bases and J by 5 bases, with 13 bases left in between. The CDR3 is 13 amino acids. Per the germline V gene, CDR1 is DFQATT and CDR2 is SNEGSKA (reference sequence).

V is TRBV7-2 and J is TRBJ2-7, with D perhaps matching TRBD2 (5 bases). Germline CDR1 reads SGHTA; CDR2 reads FQGNSA. CDR3 size: 17 residues. V was shortened by 3 bases and J by 1 base, with 19 bases between the two germline ends. The DNA of the CDR3 is TGTGCCAGCAGCTTTAAGGTGGGCGGGCCCCTATCCTACGAGCAGTACTTC. It is translated as CASSFKVGGPLSYEQYF.

On this clonotype: An end of the junction differs from the germline gene, which may be a read error. The chain has TRBV7-9 and TRBJ2-4, with 10 bases matching TRBD1. Germline-derived CDR1 and CDR2 are SEHNR and FQNEAQ (reference sequence). The CDR3 is made up of 11 amino acids. Here the CDR3 reads CASSSGTGEDF. DNA of the CDR3: TGTGCCAGCAGCTCCGGGACAGGGGAGGACTTC. The full variable domain, rest sourced from reference TRBV7-9 and TRBJ2-4, is DTGVSQNPRHKITKRGQNVTFRCDPISEHNRLYWYRQTLGQGPEFLTYFQNEAQLEKSRLLSDRFSAERPKGSFSTLEIQRTEQGDSAMYLCASSSGTGEDFGAGTRLSVL.

This clonotype was counted between two and nine times. The chain carries TRBV5-6 and TRBJ1-6, with 10 bases lining up with TRBD1. With 1 base clipped from V and 10 bases from J, the junction kept 5 bases outside the gene matches. This CDR3 contains 15 residues. The V gene's germline CDR1 is SGHDT and CDR2 YYEEEE. CDR3 in DNA: TGTGCCAGCAGCTTGCGTGGGACAGGGGCCTCACCCCTCCACTTT. Amino acids: CASSLRGTGASPLHF.

This clonotype has more than one count but fewer than ten. The gene calls are TRBV25-1 and TRBJ2-2; possibly TRBD2 for D (6 bases). Trimming stripped 2 bases from V and 4 bases from J, with 14 bases between. This CDR3 has 16 amino acids. Germline V lookup: CDR1 MGHDK, CDR2 SYGVNS. The CDR3 sequence: CASSEMGSGLTGELFF. The CDR3 region has the DNA TGTGCCAGCAGTGAAATGGGTAGCGGACTCACCGGGGAGCTGTTTTTT. The full variable domain, in which reference TRBV25-1 and TRBJ2-2 provide the parts outside the CDR3, is EADIYQTPRYLVIGTGKKITLECSQTMGHDKMYWYQQDPGMELHLIHYSYGVNSTEKGDLSSESTVSRIRTEHFPLTLESARPSHTSQYLCASSEMGSGLTGELFFGEGSRLTVL.

This clonotype was found a few times. The rearrangement uses TRBV5-1 and TRBJ2-7; 11 bases align to TRBD2. V shed 0 bases, J shed 2 bases, and the junction held 7 bases outside the gene matches. The CDR3 has 17 residues. Germline CDR1 reads SGHRS; CDR2 reads YFSETQ. The CDR3, as DNA: TGCGCCAGCAGCTTGGGGCTAGCGGGAGGATCAACCTACGAGCAGTACTTC. Translated: CASSLGLAGGSTYEQYF.

This clonotype was seen a handful of times. The V call is TRBV12-5, the J call TRBJ1-1, with a possible D match to TRBD1 (5 bases). The V end was cut by 2 bases, the J end by 6 bases, with 10 bases between. The CDR3 loop spans 13 amino acids. CDR1 and CDR2 from the germline V gene are LGHNT and FRNRAP. The CDR3 region is CASGLIRAAEAFF. The CDR3 coding sequence is TGTGCTAGTGGTTTGATCAGGGCAGCTGAAGCTTTCTTT.

The V call is TRBV20-1, the J call TRBJ2-3; 9 bases agree with TRBD2. The germline CDR1 and CDR2 sequences are DFQATT and SNEGSKA (reference sequence). Losses at the gene ends were 0 bases for V and 4 bases for J; bases not matched to a gene: 8. This CDR3 comprises 16 residues. CDR3 amino acids: CSARDRAGGPSDTQYF. For the CDR3, the DNA is TGCAGTGCTAGAGATCGGGCGGGGGGGCCGTCAGATACGCAGTATTTT.

J is TRBJ2-7 and V is TRBV11-2, with TRBD2 matching 10 bases. Germline loops: CDR1 SGHAT, CDR2 FQNNGV. J gave up 6 bases and V 5 bases, and 10 bases lay outside the gene matches. The CDR3 totals 15 residues. CDR3 nucleotides: TGTGCCAGCAGCCAGCTAGCGGGAGCATGGGGCGAGCAGTACTTC. This translates into CASSQLAGAWGEQYF.